This T cell receptor (beta chain) was profiled in a study of T cells after yellow fever vaccination. The study made its TCR cDNA through 5'RACE template switching. That step introduced a universal primer site along with UMIs. TCRdb used MiXCR to reprocess the 5' RACE reads, holding one entry per CDR3 protein. In the table there are about 4,500 distinct CDR3 sequences, 7.5% to 9% of which are singletons. This clonotype was detected ten times or more. The germline gene is not matched at one end of the junction; a read error may be the cause. Regarding the study as a whole: Reappearing after the booster were most of the clones from primary vaccination (roughly 95% CD4, approximately 88% CD8).

The source is a man between 18 and 35 years old who received the YFV17D yellow fever vaccine. The sequenced sample was PBMCs, either bulk or a sorted T-cell subset (CD4+, CD8+, memory, or dextramer-sorted; not recorded which), obtained about 41 days after the first yellow fever vaccination.

The CDR3 DNA reads TGTGCCAGCAACTTAGCGGGGGGACTTTACGAGCAGTACTTC. Amino acid sequence: CASNLAGGLYEQYF. The V and J genes are TRBV7-8 and TRBJ2-7, with 10 bases aligning to TRBD2. Germline CDR1 reads SGHVS; CDR2 reads FQNEAQ. CDR3 length: 14 amino acids. Combining the CDR3 with reference TRBV7-8 and TRBJ2-7 gives the whole variable domain GAGVSQSPRYKVAKRGQDVALRCDPISGHVSLFWYQQALGQGPEFLTYFQNEAQLDKSGLPSDRFFAERPEGSVSTLKIQRTQQEDSAVYLCASNLAGGLYEQYFGPGTRLTVT.